This is a list of T cell receptor beta chains from one sample in a study of shared clonotypes between healthy human individuals. Using immunoSEQ multiplex PCR, the repertoire was profiled, and TCRdb retains in-frame clones only, with some absent. This table holds about 960,000 clones, 76% found once. Sequencing used memory CD4+ T cells sorted from blood. These receptors were obtained from a man aged 18 to 35 in good health. The CDR3 runs from the conserved cysteine through the conserved F or W. The D gene is left open where the match is weak. The listing skips clone size in some rows; elsewhere it reads once, few, many or a size class.

length: 13; size: once; D: NA; J: TRBJ2-7; V: TRBV6-5; CDR3: CASSLTASYEQYF; DNA: TGTGCCAGCAGTTTAACTGCCTCCTACGAGCAGTACTTC
length: 16; size: NA; D: TRBD2; J: TRBJ2-7; V: TRBV6-4; CDR3: CASSDTGRAVNYEQYF; DNA: TGTGCCAGCAGTGATACCGGGAGGGCCGTGAATTACGAGCAGTACTTC
length: 15; size: NA; D: TRBD2; J: TRBJ2-1; V: TRBV5-1; CDR3: CASSRLAGGPHEQFF; DNA: TGCGCCAGCAGCAGACTAGCGGGAGGGCCCCATGAGCAGTTCTTC
length: 16; size: NA; D: NA; J: TRBJ1-4; V: TRBV23-1; CDR3: CASSPSRRALGEKLFF; DNA: TGCGCCAGCAGTCCCTCACGGAGGGCACTGGGTGAAAAACTGTTTTTT
length: 15; size: NA; D: NA; J: TRBJ1-1; V: TRBV9; CDR3: CASSETPTAFTEAFF; DNA: TGTGCCAGCAGCGAAACCCCGACAGCCTTCACTGAAGCTTTCTTT
length: 13; size: few; D: NA; J: TRBJ1-5; V: TRBV11-2; CDR3: CASSPYSNQPQHF; DNA: TGTGCCAGCAGCCCGTATAGCAATCAGCCCCAGCATTTT
length: 12; size: NA; D: NA; J: TRBJ2-7; V: TRBV2; CDR3: CASSLTSYEQYF; DNA: TGTGCCAGCAGTCTTACTTCATACGAGCAGTACTTC
length: 16; size: NA; D: NA; J: TRBJ2-4; V: TRBV7-6; CDR3: CASSLDQGGKANIQYF; DNA: TGTGCCAGCAGCTTAGATCAAGGAGGGAAGGCAAACATTCAGTACTTC
length: 17; size: NA; D: TRBD2; J: TRBJ2-5; V: TRBV9; CDR3: CASSVGAGATYQETQYF; DNA: TGTGCCAGCAGCGTAGGGGCGGGAGCTACGTACCAAGAGACCCAGTACTTC
length: 13; size: NA; D: NA; J: TRBJ1-1; V: TRBV6-5; CDR3: CASSYSRNTEAFF; DNA: TGTGCCAGCAGTTACTCCCGGAACACTGAAGCTTTCTTT
length: 17; size: NA; D: NA; J: TRBJ2-1; V: TRBV4-3; CDR3: CASSQDRPGSSYNEQFF; DNA: TGCGCCAGCAGCCAAGATAGGCCCGGGAGCTCCTACAATGAGCAGTTCTTC
length: 17; size: NA; D: NA; J: TRBJ2-2; V: TRBV7-2; CDR3: CASSPRGWQTNTGELFF; DNA: TGTGCCAGCAGCCCAAGAGGGTGGCAGACGAACACCGGGGAGCTGTTTTTT
length: 17; size: NA; D: TRBD1; J: TRBJ2-5; V: TRBV12-5; CDR3: CASGLVLTTGGQETQYF; DNA: TGTGCTAGTGGTTTGGTCCTAACGACAGGGGGTCAAGAGACCCAGTACTTC
length: 13; size: NA; D: TRBD1; J: TRBJ1-3; V: TRBV29-1; CDR3: CSGRGRDGNTIYF; DNA: TGCAGCGGAAGGGGGCGCGATGGAAACACCATATATTTT
length: 15; size: NA; D: TRBD1; J: TRBJ2-7; V: TRBV18; CDR3: CASSPGGQGTYEQYF; DNA: TGTGCCAGCTCACCTGGGGGACAGGGGACCTACGAGCAGTACTTC
length: 13; size: NA; D: NA; J: TRBJ1-2; V: TRBV4-3; CDR3: CASSHRGALGYTF; DNA: TGCGCCAGCAGCCACCGAGGGGCGCTTGGCTACACCTTC
length: 15; size: NA; D: NA; J: TRBJ2-2; V: TRBV28; CDR3: CASSLAGANTGELFF; DNA: TGTGCCAGCAGTCTAGCAGGGGCGAACACCGGGGAGCTGTTTTTT
length: 13; size: NA; D: NA; J: TRBJ2-1; V: TRBV11-2; CDR3: CASSFWGDNEQFF; DNA: TGTGCCAGCAGCTTTTGGGGAGACAATGAGCAGTTCTTC
length: 14; size: NA; D: NA; J: TRBJ1-4; V: TRBV28; CDR3: CASSRGSTNEKLFF; DNA: TGTGCCAGCAGTAGGGGATCAACTAATGAAAAACTGTTTTTT
length: 13; size: NA; D: TRBD1; J: TRBJ1-4; V: TRBV2; CDR3: CASRTGGSEKLFF; DNA: TGTGCCAGCCGGACAGGGGGGAGTGAAAAACTGTTTTTT
length: 13; size: NA; D: NA; J: TRBJ2-5; V: TRBV19; CDR3: CASRATSSETQYF; DNA: TGTGCCAGTAGAGCGACTAGTTCCGAGACCCAGTACTTC
length: 15; size: NA; D: NA; J: TRBJ2-3; V: TRBV7-3; CDR3: CASSLRPGSTDTQYF; DNA: TGTGCCAGCAGCTTAAGGCCGGGTTCGACAGATACGCAGTATTTT
length: 13; size: few; D: NA; J: TRBJ1-4; V: TRBV7-9; CDR3: CASSSQANEKLFF; DNA: TGTGCCAGCAGCTCACAGGCTAATGAAAAACTGTTTTTT
length: 15; size: NA; D: NA; J: TRBJ2-7; V: TRBV7-2; CDR3: CASSSGREPSYEQYF; DNA: TGTGCCAGCAGCTCCGGACGGGAGCCCTCCTACGAGCAGTACTTC
length: 14; size: NA; D: NA; J: TRBJ2-2; V: TRBV5-8; CDR3: CASSLQLNTGELFF; DNA: TGTGCCAGCAGCTTGCAGTTAAACACCGGGGAGCTGTTTTTT
length: 15; size: NA; D: NA; J: TRBJ2-7; V: TRBV11-2; CDR3: CASSSQGRGSYEQYF; DNA: TGTGCCAGCAGCTCCCAAGGGCGGGGTAGCTACGAGCAGTACTTC
length: 16; size: NA; D: TRBD1; J: TRBJ1-5; V: TRBV18; CDR3: CASSLDRAYSNQPQHF; DNA: TGTGCCAGCTCGTTAGACAGGGCCTATAGCAATCAGCCCCAGCATTTT
length: 14; size: many; D: NA; J: TRBJ1-5; V: TRBV28; CDR3: CASSLEAGKQPQHF; DNA: TGTGCCAGCAGTTTAGAGGCAGGGAAACAGCCCCAGCATTTT
length: 13; size: once; D: NA; J: TRBJ1-2; V: TRBV6-1; CDR3: CASTEPGREGYTF; DNA: TGTGCCAGCACCGAACCGGGGAGAGAGGGCTACACCTTC
length: 13; size: NA; D: NA; J: TRBJ2-7; V: TRBV4-1; CDR3: CASSQEEGYEQYF; DNA: TGCGCCAGCAGCCAAGAAGAGGGGTACGAGCAGTACTTC
length: 17; size: NA; D: TRBD2; J: TRBJ2-1; V: TRBV4-3; CDR3: CASSQDLAGWVYNEQFF; DNA: TGCGCCAGCAGCCAAGATCTAGCGGGGTGGGTCTACAATGAGCAGTTCTTC
length: 13; size: few; D: TRBD1; J: TRBJ2-7; V: TRBV7-2; CDR3: CASGKDRGREQYF; DNA: TGTGCCAGCGGAAAAGACAGGGGGAGGGAGCAGTACTTC
length: 15; size: NA; D: TRBD2; J: TRBJ2-7; V: TRBV5-1; CDR3: CASRFTSGGTYEQYF; DNA: TGCGCCAGCAGGTTTACTAGCGGGGGTACTTACGAGCAGTACTTC
length: 15; size: NA; D: TRBD1; J: TRBJ1-6; V: TRBV19; CDR3: CASSPPDRGPSPLHF; DNA: TGTGCCAGTAGTCCTCCAGACAGGGGGCCTTCACCCCTCCACTTT
length: 16; size: NA; D: NA; J: TRBJ2-3; V: TRBV9; CDR3: CASSPRLGGSTDTQYF; DNA: TGTGCCAGCAGCCCCCGACTAGGGGGGAGCACAGATACGCAGTATTTT
length: 13; size: once; D: NA; J: TRBJ2-4; V: TRBV12-5; CDR3: CASGLSPGSIQYF; DNA: TGTGCTAGTGGTTTGTCTCCAGGATCCATTCAGTACTTC
length: 12; size: many; D: TRBD1; J: TRBJ2-5; V: TRBV30; CDR3: CATRQGRETQYF; DNA: TGTGCCACCCGACAGGGACGAGAGACCCAGTACTTC
length: 14; size: NA; D: NA; J: TRBJ2-7; V: TRBV27; CDR3: CASSLDPTRGEQYF; DNA: TGTGCCAGCAGTTTAGACCCGACTAGGGGCGAGCAGTACTTC
length: 16; size: NA; D: TRBD2; J: TRBJ2-3; V: TRBV18; CDR3: CASSPPLAGGIIPQYF; DNA: TGTGCCAGCTCACCACCCCTAGCGGGAGGTATTATACCGCAGTATTTT
length: 14; size: once; D: NA; J: TRBJ1-5; V: TRBV12-5; CDR3: CASGLLASNQPQHF; DNA: TGTGCTAGTGGTTTGCTTGCCAGCAATCAGCCCCAGCATTTT
length: 16; size: few; D: NA; J: TRBJ2-7; V: TRBV28; CDR3: CASSRSRAVANYEQYF; DNA: TGTGCCAGCAGCCGCTCTAGGGCAGTCGCTAACTACGAGCAGTACTTC
length: 18; size: NA; D: TRBD2; J: TRBJ2-2; V: TRBV7-2; CDR3: CASSPGTSGRLNTGELFF; DNA: TGTGCCAGCAGCCCCGGGACTAGCGGGAGACTTAACACCGGGGAGCTGTTTTTT
length: 16; size: once; D: NA; J: TRBJ1-1; V: TRBV21-1; CDR3: CASSPPQGDMNTEAFF; DNA: TGTGCCAGCAGCCCCCCACAGGGAGACATGAACACTGAAGCTTTCTTT
length: 14; size: NA; D: NA; J: TRBJ2-1; V: TRBV6-1; CDR3: CASEQGSSYNEQFF; DNA: TGTGCCAGCGAGCAGGGGAGCTCCTACAATGAGCAGTTCTTC